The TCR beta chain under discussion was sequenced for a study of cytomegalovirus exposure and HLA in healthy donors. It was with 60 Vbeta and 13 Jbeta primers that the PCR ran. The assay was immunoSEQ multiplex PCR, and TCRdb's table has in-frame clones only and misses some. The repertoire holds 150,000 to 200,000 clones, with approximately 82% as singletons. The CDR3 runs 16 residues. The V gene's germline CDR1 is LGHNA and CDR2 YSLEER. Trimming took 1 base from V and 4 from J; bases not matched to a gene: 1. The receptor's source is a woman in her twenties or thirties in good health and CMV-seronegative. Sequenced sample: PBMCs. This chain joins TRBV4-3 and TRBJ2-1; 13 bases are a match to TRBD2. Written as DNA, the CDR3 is TGCGCCAGCAGCCAAGGGACTAGCGGGGGTTACAATGAGCAGTTCTTC. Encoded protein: CASSQGTSGGYNEQFF.